This record looks at one T cell receptor (beta chain) sequence and its context. The data were produced by immunoSEQ multiplex PCR, yet TCRdb's version contains in-frame clones alone and is incomplete. This sample carries around 300,000 clones, around nine tenths of them seen once, and the ten largest clones take approximately 1.8%. The data originate from a study of blood T cell repertoires in COVID-19. Study at large: PBMCs, B-cell-depleted T cells, or T cells provided the cDNA or gDNA that made up the material.

Recovered Cohort 3 donors showed two negative PCRs, clearance, or symptom resolution. The sequenced material came from PBMCs or T cells enriched from blood (not recorded which). The source of this sequence is a woman in her sixties or seventies who had recovered from COVID-19.

The CDR3 spells CASSTRDRNQPQHF. The CDR3, as DNA: TGTGCCAGCAGCACCCGGGACAGGAATCAGCCCCAGCATTTT. V usage is TRBV5-6 and J usage is TRBJ1-5; 8 bases fit TRBD1. The junction had 4 bases not matched to a gene; V was cut back by 4 bases and J by 4 bases. The CDR3 runs to 14 residues. The V gene's germline CDR1 is SGHDT and CDR2 YYEEEE.